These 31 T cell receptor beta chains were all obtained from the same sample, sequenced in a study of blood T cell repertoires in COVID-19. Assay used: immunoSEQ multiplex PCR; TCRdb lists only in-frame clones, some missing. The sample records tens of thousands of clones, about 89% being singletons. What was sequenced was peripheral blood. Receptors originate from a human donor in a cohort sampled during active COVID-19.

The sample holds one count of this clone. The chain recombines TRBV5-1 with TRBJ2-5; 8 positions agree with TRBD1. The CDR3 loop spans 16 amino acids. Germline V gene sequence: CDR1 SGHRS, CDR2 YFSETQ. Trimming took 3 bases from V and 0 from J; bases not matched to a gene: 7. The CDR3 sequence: CASSSGTGANQETQYF. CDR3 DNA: TGCGCCAGCAGCTCCGGGACAGGTGCTAACCAAGAGACCCAGTACTTC.

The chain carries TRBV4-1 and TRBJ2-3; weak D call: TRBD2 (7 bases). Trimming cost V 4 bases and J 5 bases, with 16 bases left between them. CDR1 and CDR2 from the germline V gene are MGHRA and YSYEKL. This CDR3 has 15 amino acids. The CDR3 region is CASSLLGGGVDTQYF. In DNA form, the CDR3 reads TGCGCCAGCAGCCTTTTGGGGGGGGGCGTAGATACGCAGTATTTT.

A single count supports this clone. The CDR3 loop reads CASSWIGGGELFF. Written as DNA, the CDR3 is TGTGCCAGCAGCTGGATTGGAGGCGGGGAGCTGTTTTTT. This sequence joins TRBV5-5 and TRBJ2-2; D perhaps matches TRBD2 (5 bases). The germline gives CDR1 SGHKS, CDR2 YYEKEE (reference sequence). The CDR3 consists of 13 residues. V was cut by 3 bases and J by 7 bases, with 10 bases left in between.

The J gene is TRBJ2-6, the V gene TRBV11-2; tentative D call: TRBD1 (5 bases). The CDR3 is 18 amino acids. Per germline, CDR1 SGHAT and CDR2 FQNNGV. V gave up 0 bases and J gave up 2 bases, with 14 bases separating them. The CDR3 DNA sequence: TGTGCCAGCAGCTTAGACGGCAGGGAAGGTCCTGGGGCCAACGTCCTGACTTTC. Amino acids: CASSLDGREGPGANVLTF.

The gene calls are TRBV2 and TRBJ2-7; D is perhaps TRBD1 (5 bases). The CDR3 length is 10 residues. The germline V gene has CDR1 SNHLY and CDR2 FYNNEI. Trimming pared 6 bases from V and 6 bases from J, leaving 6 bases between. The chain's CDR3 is CASRGLEQYF. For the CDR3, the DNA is TGTGCCAGCAGGGGGCTCGAGCAGTACTTC. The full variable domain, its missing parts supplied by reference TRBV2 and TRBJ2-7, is EPEVTQTPSHQVTQMGQEVILRCVPISNHLYFYWYRQILGQKVEFLVSFYNNEISEKSEIFDDQFSVERPDGSNFTLKIRSTKLEDSAMYFCASRGLEQYFGPGTRLTVT.

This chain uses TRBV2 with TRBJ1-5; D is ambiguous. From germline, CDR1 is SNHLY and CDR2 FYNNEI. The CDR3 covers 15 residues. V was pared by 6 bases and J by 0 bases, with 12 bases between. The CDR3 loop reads CASRLSTGSNQPQHF. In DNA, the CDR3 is TGTGCCAGCAGACTTTCCACTGGTAGCAATCAGCCCCAGCATTTT.

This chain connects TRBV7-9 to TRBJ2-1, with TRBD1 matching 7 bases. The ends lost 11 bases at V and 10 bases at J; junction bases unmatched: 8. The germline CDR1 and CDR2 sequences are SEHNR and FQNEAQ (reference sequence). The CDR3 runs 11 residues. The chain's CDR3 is CAGQTGAEQFF. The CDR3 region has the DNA TGTGCCGGACAAACAGGGGCCGAGCAGTTCTTC.

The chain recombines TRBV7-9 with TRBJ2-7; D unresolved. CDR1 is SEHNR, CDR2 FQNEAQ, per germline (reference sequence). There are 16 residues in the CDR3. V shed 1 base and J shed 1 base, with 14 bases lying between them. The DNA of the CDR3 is TGTGCCAGCAGCTTAGAATCCCCGCCAGTTTCCTACGAGCAGTACTTC. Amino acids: CASSLESPPVSYEQYF.

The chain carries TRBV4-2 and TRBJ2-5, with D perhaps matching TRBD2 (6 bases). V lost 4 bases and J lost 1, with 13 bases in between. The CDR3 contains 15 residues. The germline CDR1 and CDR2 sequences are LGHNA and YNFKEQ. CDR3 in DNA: TGTGCCAGCAGCCCCGGGAGAGGATTCCAAGAGACCCAGTACTTC. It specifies CASSPGRGFQETQYF.

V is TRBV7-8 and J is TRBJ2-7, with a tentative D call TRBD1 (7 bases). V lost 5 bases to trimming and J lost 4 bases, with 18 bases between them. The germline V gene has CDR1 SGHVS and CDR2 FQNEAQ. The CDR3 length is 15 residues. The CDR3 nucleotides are TGTGCCAGCAGCCCTACAGGGGCCCTAGCGTACGAGCAGTACTTC. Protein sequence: CASSPTGALAYEQYF.

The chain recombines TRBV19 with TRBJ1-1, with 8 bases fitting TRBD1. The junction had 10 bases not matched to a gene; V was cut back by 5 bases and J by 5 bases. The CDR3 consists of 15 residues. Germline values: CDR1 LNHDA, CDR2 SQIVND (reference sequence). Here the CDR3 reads CASSSIGQGWTEAFF. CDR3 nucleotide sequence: TGTGCCAGTAGTTCAATTGGACAGGGTTGGACTGAAGCTTTCTTT.

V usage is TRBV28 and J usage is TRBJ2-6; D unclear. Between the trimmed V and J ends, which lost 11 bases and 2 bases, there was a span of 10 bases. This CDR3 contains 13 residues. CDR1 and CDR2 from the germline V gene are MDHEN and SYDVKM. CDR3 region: CACKPPGANVLTF. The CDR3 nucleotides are TGTGCCTGCAAGCCTCCTGGGGCCAACGTCCTGACTTTC. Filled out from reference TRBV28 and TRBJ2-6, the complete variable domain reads DVKVTQSSRYLVKRTGEKVFLECVQDMDHENMFWYRQDPGLGLRLIYFSYDVKMKEKGDIPEGYSVSREKKERFSLILESASTNQTSMYLCACKPPGANVLTFGAGSRLTVL.

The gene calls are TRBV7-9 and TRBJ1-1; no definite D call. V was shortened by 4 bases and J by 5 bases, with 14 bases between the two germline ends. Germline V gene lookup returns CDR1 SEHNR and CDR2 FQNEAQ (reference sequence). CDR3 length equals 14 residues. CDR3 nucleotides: TGTGCCAGCAGCTCCCTAACGACGGGGACTGAAGCTTTCTTT. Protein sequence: CASSSLTTGTEAFF. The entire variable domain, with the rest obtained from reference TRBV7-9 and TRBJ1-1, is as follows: DTGVSQNPRHKITKRGQNVTFRCDPISEHNRLYWYRQTLGQGPEFLTYFQNEAQLEKSRLLSDRFSAERPKGSFSTLEIQRTEQGDSAMYLCASSSLTTGTEAFFGQGTRLTVV.

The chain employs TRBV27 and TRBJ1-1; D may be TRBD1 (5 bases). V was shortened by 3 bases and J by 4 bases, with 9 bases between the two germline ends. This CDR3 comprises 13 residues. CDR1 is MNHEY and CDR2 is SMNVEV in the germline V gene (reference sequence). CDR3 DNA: TGTGCCAGCAGTTTTGGGGGGGTCACTGAAGCTTTCTTT. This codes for CASSFGGVTEAFF.

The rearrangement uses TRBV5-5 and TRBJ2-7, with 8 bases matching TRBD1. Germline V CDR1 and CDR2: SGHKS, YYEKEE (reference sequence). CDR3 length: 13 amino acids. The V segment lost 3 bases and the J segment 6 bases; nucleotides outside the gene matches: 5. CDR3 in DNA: TGTGCCAGCAGCTGGGGACAGGCCCTCGAGCAGTACTTC. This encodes CASSWGQALEQYF.

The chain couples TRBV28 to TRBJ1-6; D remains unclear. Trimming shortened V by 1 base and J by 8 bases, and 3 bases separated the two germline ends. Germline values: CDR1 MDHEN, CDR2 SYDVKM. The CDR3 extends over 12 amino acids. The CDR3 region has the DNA TGTGCCAGCAGTTTATCATATTCACCCCTCCACTTT. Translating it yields CASSLSYSPLHF.

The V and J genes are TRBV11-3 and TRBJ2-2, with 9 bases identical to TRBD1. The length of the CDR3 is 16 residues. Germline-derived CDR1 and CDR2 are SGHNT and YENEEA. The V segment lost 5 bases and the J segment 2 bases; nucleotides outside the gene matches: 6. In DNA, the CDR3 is TGTGCCAGCAGCCCGGGACAGGGCGCAAACACCGGGGAGCTGTTTTTT. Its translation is CASSPGQGANTGELFF.

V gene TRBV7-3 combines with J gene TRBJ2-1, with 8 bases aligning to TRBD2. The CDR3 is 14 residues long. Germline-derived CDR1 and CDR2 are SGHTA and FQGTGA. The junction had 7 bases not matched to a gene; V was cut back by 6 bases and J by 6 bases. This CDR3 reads CASSLAGGTNEQFF. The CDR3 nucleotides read TGTGCCAGCAGTCTAGCGGGCGGGACCAATGAGCAGTTCTTC.

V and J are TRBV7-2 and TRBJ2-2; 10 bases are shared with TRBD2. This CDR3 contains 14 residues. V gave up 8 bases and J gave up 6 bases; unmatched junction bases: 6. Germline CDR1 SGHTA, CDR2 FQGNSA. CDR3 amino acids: CASGPSGGSGELFF. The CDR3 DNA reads TGTGCCAGCGGACCTAGCGGGGGATCCGGGGAGCTGTTTTTT.

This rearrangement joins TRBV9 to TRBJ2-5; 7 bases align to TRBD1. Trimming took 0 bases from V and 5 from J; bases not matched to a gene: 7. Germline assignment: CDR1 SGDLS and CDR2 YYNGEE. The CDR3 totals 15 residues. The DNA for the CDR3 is TGTGCCAGCAGCGTAGTGGTGACAGGGAGTGAGACCCAGTACTTC. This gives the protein CASSVVVTGSETQYF.

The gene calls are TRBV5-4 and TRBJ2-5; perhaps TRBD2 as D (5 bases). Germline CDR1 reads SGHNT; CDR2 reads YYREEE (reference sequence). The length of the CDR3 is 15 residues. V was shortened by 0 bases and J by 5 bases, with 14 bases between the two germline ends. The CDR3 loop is CASSLAGDGFETQYF. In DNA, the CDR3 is TGTGCCAGCAGCTTGGCCGGGGATGGTTTCGAGACCCAGTACTTC.

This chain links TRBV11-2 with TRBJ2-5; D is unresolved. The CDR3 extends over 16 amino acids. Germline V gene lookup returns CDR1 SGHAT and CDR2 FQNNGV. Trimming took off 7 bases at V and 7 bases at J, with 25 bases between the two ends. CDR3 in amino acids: CASTPLRSDPFGTQYF. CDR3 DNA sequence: TGTGCCAGCACTCCCCTGCGGTCTGACCCCTTTGGGACCCAGTACTTC.

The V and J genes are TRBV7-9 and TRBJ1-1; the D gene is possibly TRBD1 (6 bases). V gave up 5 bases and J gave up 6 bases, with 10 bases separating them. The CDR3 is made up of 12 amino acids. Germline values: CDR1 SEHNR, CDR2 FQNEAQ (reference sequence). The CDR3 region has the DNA TGTGCCAGCAGCCCAGGGGTCGCTGAAGCTTTCTTT. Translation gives CASSPGVAEAFF. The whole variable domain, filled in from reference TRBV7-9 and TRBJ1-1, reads DTGVSQNPRHKITKRGQNVTFRCDPISEHNRLYWYRQTLGQGPEFLTYFQNEAQLEKSRLLSDRFSAERPKGSFSTLEIQRTEQGDSAMYLCASSPGVAEAFFGQGTRLTVV.

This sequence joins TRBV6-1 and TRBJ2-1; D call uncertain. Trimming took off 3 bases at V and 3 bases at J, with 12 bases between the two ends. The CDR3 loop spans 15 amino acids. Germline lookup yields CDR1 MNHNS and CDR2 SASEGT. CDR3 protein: CASSDLRVGYNEQFF. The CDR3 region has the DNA TGTGCCAGCAGTGACCTCCGGGTGGGCTACAATGAGCAGTTCTTC.

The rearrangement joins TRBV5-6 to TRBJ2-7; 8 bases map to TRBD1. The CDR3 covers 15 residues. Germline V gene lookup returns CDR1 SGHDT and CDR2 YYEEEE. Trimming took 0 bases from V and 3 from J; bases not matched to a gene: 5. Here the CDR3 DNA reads TGTGCCAGCAGCTTGGGTCCGGGACAGGTCTACGAGCAGTACTTC. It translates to CASSLGPGQVYEQYF.

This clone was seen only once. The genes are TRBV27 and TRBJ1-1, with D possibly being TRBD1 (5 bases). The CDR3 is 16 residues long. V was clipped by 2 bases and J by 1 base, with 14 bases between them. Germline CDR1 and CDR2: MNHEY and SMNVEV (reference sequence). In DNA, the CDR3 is TGTGCCAGCAGTTTAAGGGCCAGCGGGGGGAACACTGAAGCTTTCTTT. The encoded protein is CASSLRASGGNTEAFF.

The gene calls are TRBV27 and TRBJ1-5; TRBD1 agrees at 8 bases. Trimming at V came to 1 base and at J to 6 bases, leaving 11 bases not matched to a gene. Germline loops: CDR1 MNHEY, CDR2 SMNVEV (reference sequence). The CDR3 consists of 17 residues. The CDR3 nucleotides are TGTGCCAGCAGTTTATTGTCGGGACAGGCACACGGTCAGCCCCAGCATTTT. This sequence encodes CASSLLSGQAHGQPQHF.

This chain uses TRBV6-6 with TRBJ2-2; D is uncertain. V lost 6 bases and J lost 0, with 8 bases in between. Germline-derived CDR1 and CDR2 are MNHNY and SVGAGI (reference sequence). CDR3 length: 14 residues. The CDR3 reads CASSPQSNTGELFF. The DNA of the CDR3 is TGTGCCAGCAGCCCCCAGTCGAACACCGGGGAGCTGTTTTTT.

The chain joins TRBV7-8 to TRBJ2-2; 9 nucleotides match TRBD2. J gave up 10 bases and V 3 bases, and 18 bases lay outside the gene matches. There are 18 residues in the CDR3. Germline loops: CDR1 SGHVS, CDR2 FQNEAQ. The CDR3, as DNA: TGTGCCAGCAGCTTCCCTCTGAGATTAGCGGGGGCCGGATCGGAGCTGTTTTTT. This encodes CASSFPLRLAGAGSELFF.

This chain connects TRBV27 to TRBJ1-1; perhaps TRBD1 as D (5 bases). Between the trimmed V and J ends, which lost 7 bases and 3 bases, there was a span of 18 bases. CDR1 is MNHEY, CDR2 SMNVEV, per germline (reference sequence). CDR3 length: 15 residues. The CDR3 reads CASTRGGRVDTEAFF. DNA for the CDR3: TGTGCCAGCACCCGGGGGGGACGGGTGGACACTGAAGCTTTCTTT.

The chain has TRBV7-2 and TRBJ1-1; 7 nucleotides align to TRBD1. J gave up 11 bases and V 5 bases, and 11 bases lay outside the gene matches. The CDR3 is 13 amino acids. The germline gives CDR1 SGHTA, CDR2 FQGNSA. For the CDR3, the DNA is TGTGCCAGCAGCCCACCCAGGGACAGAAGGGCTTTCTTT. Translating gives CASSPPRDRRAFF.